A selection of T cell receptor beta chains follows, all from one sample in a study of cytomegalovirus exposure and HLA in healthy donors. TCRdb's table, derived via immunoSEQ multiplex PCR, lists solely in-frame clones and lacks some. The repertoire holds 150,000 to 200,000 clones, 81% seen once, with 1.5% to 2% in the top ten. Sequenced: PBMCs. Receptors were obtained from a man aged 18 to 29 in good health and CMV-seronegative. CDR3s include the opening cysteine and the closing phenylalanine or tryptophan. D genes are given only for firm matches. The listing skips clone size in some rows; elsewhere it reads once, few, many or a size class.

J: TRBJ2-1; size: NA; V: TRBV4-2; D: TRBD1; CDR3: CASSQEGTGTKVPEQFF; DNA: TGTGCCAGCAGCCAAGAAGGGACAGGGACAAAAGTTCCTGAGCAGTTCTTC
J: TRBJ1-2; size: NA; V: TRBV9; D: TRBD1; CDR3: CASSVVGQAPMGYGYTF; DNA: TGTGCCAGCAGCGTAGTGGGACAGGCACCTATGGGGTATGGCTACACCTTC
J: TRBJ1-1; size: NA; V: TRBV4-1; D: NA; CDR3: CASSQDRQLNTEAFF; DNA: TGCGCCAGCAGCCAAGACCGCCAGTTGAACACTGAAGCTTTCTTT
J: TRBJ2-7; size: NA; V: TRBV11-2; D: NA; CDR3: CASSLSRVYEQYF; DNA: TGTGCCAGCAGCTTAAGCAGGGTGTACGAGCAGTACTTC
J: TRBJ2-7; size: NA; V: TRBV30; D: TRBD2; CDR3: CAWSPFGGDYTSYEQYF; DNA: TGTGCCTGGAGTCCATTCGGGGGGGACTACACCTCCTACGAGCAGTACTTC
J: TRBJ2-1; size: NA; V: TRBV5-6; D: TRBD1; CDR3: CASSFLGQGRWNEQFF; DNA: TGTGCCAGCAGCTTTCTTGGACAGGGAAGGTGGAATGAGCAGTTCTTC
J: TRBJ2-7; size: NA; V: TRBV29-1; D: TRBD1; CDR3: CSVDTGGEQYF; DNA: TGCAGCGTCGACACAGGGGGCGAGCAGTACTTC
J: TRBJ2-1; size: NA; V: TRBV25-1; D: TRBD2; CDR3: CASSEPGGDYNEQFF; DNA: TGTGCCAGCAGTGAACCGGGAGGCGATTACAATGAGCAGTTCTTC
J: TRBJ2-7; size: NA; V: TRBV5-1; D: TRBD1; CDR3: CASSLEAGGPNEQYF; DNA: TGCGCCAGCAGCTTGGAGGCAGGGGGCCCCAACGAGCAGTACTTC
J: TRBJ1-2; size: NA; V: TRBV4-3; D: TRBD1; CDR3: CASSPGEGGPTYGYTF; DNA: TGCGCCAGCAGCCCGGGGGAAGGGGGCCCCACCTATGGCTACACCTTC
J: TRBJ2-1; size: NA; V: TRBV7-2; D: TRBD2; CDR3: CASSLAGREPNEQFF; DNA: TGTGCCAGCAGCTTAGCGGGGCGGGAGCCGAATGAGCAGTTCTTC
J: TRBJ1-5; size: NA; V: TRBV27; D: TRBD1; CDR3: CASSLGTGGNQPQHF; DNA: TGTGCCAGCAGTTTAGGGACAGGGGGCAATCAGCCCCAGCATTTT
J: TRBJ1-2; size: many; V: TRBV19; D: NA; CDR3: CASSPTTTGYGYTF; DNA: TGTGCCAGTAGCCCAACAACCACGGGATATGGCTACACCTTC
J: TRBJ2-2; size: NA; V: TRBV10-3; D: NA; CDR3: CAILQGNGELFF; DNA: TGTGCCATCCTTCAGGGTAACGGGGAGCTGTTTTTT
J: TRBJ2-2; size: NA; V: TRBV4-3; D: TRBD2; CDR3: CASSLSYGTSGRYGELFF; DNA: TGCGCCAGCAGCCTATCCTACGGGACTAGCGGGAGATACGGGGAGCTGTTTTTT
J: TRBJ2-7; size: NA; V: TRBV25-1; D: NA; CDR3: CASSEYGGTEQYF; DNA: TGTGCCAGCAGTGAATACGGCGGTACCGAGCAGTACTTC
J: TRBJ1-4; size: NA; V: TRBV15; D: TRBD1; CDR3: CATSRDLQGRTTNEKLFF; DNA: TGTGCCACCAGCAGAGATCTACAGGGGAGGACAACTAATGAAAAACTGTTTTTT
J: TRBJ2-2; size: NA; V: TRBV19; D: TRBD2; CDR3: CASSGGNPGTGELFF; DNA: TGTGCCAGTAGCGGGGGGAACCCCGGAACCGGGGAGCTGTTTTTT
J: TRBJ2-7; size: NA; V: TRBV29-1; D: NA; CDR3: CSVEGGTSYEQYF; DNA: TGCAGCGTTGAAGGGGGCACCTCCTACGAGCAGTACTTC
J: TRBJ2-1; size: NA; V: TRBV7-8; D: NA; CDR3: CASSLGRASRRSYNEQFF; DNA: TGTGCCAGCAGCTTAGGACGTGCTAGCCGTCGCTCCTACAATGAGCAGTTCTTC
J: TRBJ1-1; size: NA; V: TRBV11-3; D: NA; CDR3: CASSNGQPGAEAFF; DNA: TGTGCCAGCAGCAACGGACAGCCTGGCGCTGAAGCTTTCTTT
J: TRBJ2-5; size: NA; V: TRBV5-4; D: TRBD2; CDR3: CASSFKTSGETQYF; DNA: TGTGCCAGCAGCTTCAAGACTAGCGGGGAGACCCAGTACTTC
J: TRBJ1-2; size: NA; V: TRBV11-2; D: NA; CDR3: CASTLNPGNYGYTF; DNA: TGTGCCAGCACCCTCAATCCGGGTAACTATGGCTACACCTTC
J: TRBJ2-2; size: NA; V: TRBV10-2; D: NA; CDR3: CASSEARAGFTGELFF; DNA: TGCGCCAGCAGTGAGGCCCGCGCAGGGTTTACCGGGGAGCTGTTTTTT
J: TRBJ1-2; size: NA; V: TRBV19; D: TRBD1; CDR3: CALKPRTGGGYTF; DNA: TGTGCCTTAAAACCCCGGACAGGGGGCGGCTACACCTTC
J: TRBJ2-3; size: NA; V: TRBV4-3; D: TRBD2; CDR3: CASSQESLAGGIDTQYF; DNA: TGCGCCAGCAGCCAAGAGAGCCTAGCGGGAGGGATAGATACGCAGTATTTT
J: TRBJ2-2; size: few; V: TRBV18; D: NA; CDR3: CASSQEGGELFF; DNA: TGTGCCAGCTCACAGGAGGGCGGGGAGCTGTTTTTT
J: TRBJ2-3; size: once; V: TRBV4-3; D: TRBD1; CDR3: CASSQRVPKDREDILSTDTQYF; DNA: TGCGCCAGCAGCCAGAGAGTACCCAAGGACAGGGAAGATATTCTTAGCACAGATACGCAGTATTTT
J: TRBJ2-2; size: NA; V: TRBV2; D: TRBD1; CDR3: CASSRTGGRTGELFF; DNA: TGTGCCAGCAGTCGTACAGGGGGTCGGACCGGGGAGCTGTTTTTT
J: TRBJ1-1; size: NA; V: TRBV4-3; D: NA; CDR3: CASSQDLTGLGEAFF; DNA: TGCGCCAGCAGCCAAGATTTAACAGGGCTTGGTGAAGCTTTCTTT
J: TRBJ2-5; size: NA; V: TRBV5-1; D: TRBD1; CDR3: CASSFTDRLQETQYF; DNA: TGCGCCAGCAGCTTCACGGACAGGCTACAAGAGACCCAGTACTTC
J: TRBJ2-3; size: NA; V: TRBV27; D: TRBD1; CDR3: CASSLGQGKQYF; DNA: TGTGCCAGCAGTCTCGGACAGGGGAAGCAGTATTTT
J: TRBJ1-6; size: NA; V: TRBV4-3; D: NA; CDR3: CASSQEREVVAYNSPLHF; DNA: TGCGCCAGCAGCCAAGAGAGGGAGGTGGTCGCCTATAATTCACCCCTCCACTTT
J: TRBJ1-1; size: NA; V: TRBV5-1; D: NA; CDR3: CASSASQSGTEAFF; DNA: TGCGCCAGCAGCGCCTCCCAGAGCGGGACTGAAGCTTTCTTT
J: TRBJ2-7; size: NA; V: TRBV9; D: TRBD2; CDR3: CASTEGTSGTVYEQYF; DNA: TGTGCCAGCACGGAAGGGACTAGCGGGACAGTCTACGAGCAGTACTTC
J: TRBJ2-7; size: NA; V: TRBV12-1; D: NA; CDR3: CARKTYEQYF; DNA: TGTGCCAGGAAAACTTACGAGCAGTACTTC
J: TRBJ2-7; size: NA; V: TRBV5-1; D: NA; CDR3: CASSLPGPPYEQYF; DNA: TGCGCCAGCAGCTTGCCAGGGCCGCCCTACGAGCAGTACTTC
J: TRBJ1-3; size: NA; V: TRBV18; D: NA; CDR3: CASSPFADSSGNTIYF; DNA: TGTGCCAGCTCACCCTTCGCGGACAGCTCTGGAAACACCATATATTTT
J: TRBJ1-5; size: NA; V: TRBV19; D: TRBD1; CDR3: CASSISWEDRAGQPQHF; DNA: TGTGCCAGTAGTATAAGCTGGGAGGACAGGGCTGGTCAGCCCCAGCATTTT
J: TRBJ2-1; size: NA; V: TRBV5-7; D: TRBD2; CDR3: CASSLFLAGGNNEQFF; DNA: TGTGCCAGCAGCTTGTTTCTAGCGGGAGGGAACAATGAGCAGTTCTTC
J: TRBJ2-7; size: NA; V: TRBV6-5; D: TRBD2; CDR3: CASSYRGGYEQYF; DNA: TGTGCCAGCAGTTATCGGGGGGGCTACGAGCAGTACTTC
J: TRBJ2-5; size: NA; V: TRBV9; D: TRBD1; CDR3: CASSVGPGGVRVETQYF; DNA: TGTGCCAGCAGCGTTGGCCCAGGGGGCGTCCGGGTAGAGACCCAGTACTTC
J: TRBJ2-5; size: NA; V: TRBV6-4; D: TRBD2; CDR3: CASRPPRGDKLRETQYF; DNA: TGTGCCAGCAGACCTCCGCGGGGGGACAAGCTTAGAGAGACCCAGTACTTC
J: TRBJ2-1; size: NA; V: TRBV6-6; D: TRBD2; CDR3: CASSSPSGGAYNEQFF; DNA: TGTGCCAGCAGTTCCCCTAGCGGGGGGGCGTACAATGAGCAGTTCTTC
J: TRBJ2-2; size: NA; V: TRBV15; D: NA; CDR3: CATSRVPGSSYNTGELFF; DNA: TGTGCCACCAGCAGAGTCCCCGGGAGTTCATACAACACCGGGGAGCTGTTTTTT
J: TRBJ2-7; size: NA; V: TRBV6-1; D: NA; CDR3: CASSEPGTTQYF; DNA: TGTGCCAGCAGTGAACCCGGGACAACTCAGTACTTC
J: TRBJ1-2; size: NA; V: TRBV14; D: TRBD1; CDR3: CASSPEAGGPYGYTF; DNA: TGTGCCAGCAGCCCGGAGGCAGGGGGCCCCTATGGCTACACCTTC
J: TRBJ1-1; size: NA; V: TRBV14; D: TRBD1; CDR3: CASSPLDRMNTEAFF; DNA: TGTGCCAGCAGCCCCTTGGACAGGATGAACACTGAAGCTTTCTTT
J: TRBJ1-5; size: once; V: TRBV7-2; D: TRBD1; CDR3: CASSKGTGAQGQPQHF; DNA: TGTGCCAGCAGCAAGGGGACAGGGGCTCAAGGGCAGCCCCAGCATTTT
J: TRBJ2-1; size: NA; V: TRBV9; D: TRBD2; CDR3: CASSLRTSGVNEQFF; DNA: TGTGCCAGCAGCCTGAGGACTAGCGGGGTCAATGAGCAGTTCTTC
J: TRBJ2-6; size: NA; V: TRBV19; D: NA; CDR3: CASSNRQTTGANVLTF; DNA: TGTGCCAGTAGTAACCGACAGACCACTGGGGCCAACGTCCTGACTTTC
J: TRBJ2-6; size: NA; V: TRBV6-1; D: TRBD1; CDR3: CASSETGTGIRANVLTF; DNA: TGTGCCAGCAGTGAAACGGGGACAGGGATTAGGGCCAACGTCCTGACTTTC
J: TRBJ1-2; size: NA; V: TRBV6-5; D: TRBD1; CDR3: CASGDREENYGYTF; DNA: TGTGCCAGCGGGGACAGGGAAGAAAACTATGGCTACACCTTC
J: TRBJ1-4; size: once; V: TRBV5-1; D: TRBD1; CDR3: CASSFRGQGAEKLFF; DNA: TGCGCCAGCAGCTTCCGGGGACAGGGGGCTGAAAAACTGTTTTTT
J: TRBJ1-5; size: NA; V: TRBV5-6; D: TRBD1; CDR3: CASSTGAGQPQHF; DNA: TGTGCCAGCAGCACAGGGGCCGGGCAGCCCCAGCATTTT